These 14 T cell receptor beta chains share one sample of origin, sequenced in a study of CXCR3-negative and CXCR3-positive naive CD8 T cells. Study-level findings and limits: For CXCR3-positive naive cells, TRB CDR3s were more hydrophobic than those of CXCR3-negative naive cells.

No cognate antigen is known for these TCRs. It was by 5' RACE with UMI labels that the TRB cDNA libraries were prepared. After re-calling the 5' RACE reads, TCRdb lists one entry per CDR3 protein, DNA absent. Its listing shows 150,000 to 180,000 distinct CDR3 sequences. The sample taken for sequencing was naive CXCR3+ CD8+ T cells from blood. Subset indicated: CD45RO-CCR7+CD27+CD95- naive CD8+ T cells expressing CXCR3 (TNR3+). All receptors derive from a human donor in good health. Some clones in this sample may be carry-over from other donors' samples.

J is TRBJ1-1 and V is TRBV10-3; TCRdb's assignment of TRBD1 cannot be checked, as there is no DNA. CDR3 size: 20 residues. Germline CDR1 reads ENHRY; CDR2 reads SYGVKD. CDR3 protein: CAISEIGNVGVLGGSPEAFF.

The V and J genes are TRBV12-3 or TRBV12-4 and TRBJ2-3. The CDR3 covers 13 residues. CDR3 sequence: CASSPRGTDTQYF.

The CDR3 here is CASNSVDNEQFF. This sequence joins TRBV7-9 and TRBJ2-1. Germline CDR1 SEHNR, CDR2 FQNEAQ (reference sequence). The CDR3 runs 12 residues.

V usage is TRBV7-9 and J usage is TRBJ1-5; TCRdb reports TRBD1, a call that lacks DNA to check it against. Germline V gene data show CDR1 as SEHNR and CDR2 as FQNEAQ (reference sequence). This CDR3 spans 14 amino acids. This CDR3 reads CASSLVGGNQPQHF.

This chain joins TRBV3-1 and TRBJ2-5. The CDR3 has 15 residues. CDR1 LGHDT and CDR2 YNNKEL come from the germline V gene (reference sequence). The CDR3 reads CASSQDLASQETQYF.

V is TRBV2 and J is TRBJ2-5; as DNA is missing, the TRBD2 call by TCRdb cannot be tested. Germline assignment: CDR1 SNHLY and CDR2 FYNNEI. There are 16 residues in the CDR3. CDR3 amino acids: CASRDPRDSEGETQYF.

This chain connects TRBV29-1 to TRBJ1-1; TCRdb names TRBD1, which stays unverified in the absence of DNA. The germline V gene has CDR1 SQVTM and CDR2 ANQGSEA. The CDR3 length is 13 residues. This chain's CDR3 is CSVRSGWGPEAFF.

The chain links TRBV7-9 to TRBJ1-1. CDR3 length equals 14 residues. Per the germline V gene, CDR1 is SEHNR and CDR2 is FQNEAQ (reference sequence). The CDR3 loop is CASSRGGGTTEAFF.

This sequence joins TRBV4-1 and TRBJ1-6; TCRdb returns TRBD1, unconfirmable since there is no DNA. Germline CDR1 reads MGHRA; CDR2 reads YSYEKL. This CDR3 is built from 17 residues. The CDR3 reads CASSQDNLRGPNSPLHF.

The V call is TRBV6-5, the J call TRBJ2-2; TCRdb calls TRBD2, which cannot be checked without DNA. The CDR3 is 17 residues long. In germline, CDR1 is MNHEY, CDR2 SVGAGI. CDR3 residues: CASSYSSGGEITGELFF.

V is TRBV12-3 or TRBV12-4 and J is TRBJ2-2. The CDR3 extends over 12 amino acids. The CDR3 reads CASSLPPGELFF.

The J gene is TRBJ2-7, the V gene TRBV30; absent DNA, TCRdb's TRBD2 call cannot be checked. The germline CDR1 and CDR2 sequences are GTSNPN and SVGIG (reference sequence). The length of the CDR3 is 14 residues. CDR3 protein: CAWSVRAIPYEQYF.

This rearrangement joins TRBV13 to TRBJ1-6; there is no DNA to check the TCRdb D call of TRBD1. The germline CDR1 and CDR2 sequences are PRHDT and FYEKMQ (reference sequence). This CDR3 comprises 16 residues. This CDR3 is CASSSTPGQNNSPLHF.

The chain couples TRBV6-6 to TRBJ2-3; TCRdb selects TRBD2, and the lack of DNA leaves this call unchecked. The CDR3 has 17 amino acids. Germline-derived CDR1 and CDR2 are MNHNY and SVGAGI (reference sequence). CDR3 amino acids: CASSYSDSGIDADTQYF.